This T cell receptor beta chain was sequenced during a study of beta chain features in type 1 diabetes. About the study: Age and gender were similar between patients and healthy donors, as were cell yields.

Comment on this clone: Its antigen is not identified.

Study observations and caveats: Type 1 diabetes patients had TCRB CDR3s that were shorter (moderately but significantly so) in all four CD4+ subsets. Reduced insertions and increased deletions marked VDJ junctions in type 1 diabetes patients.

Isolated RNA was reverse transcribed in full, so expressed TCRB transcripts were sequenced. Some clones are missing from TCRdb's copy, which holds only in-frame ones; the method was immunoSEQ multiplex PCR. The sample lists 130,000 or so clones; about 9.7% were seen once. The CDR3 is made up of 16 amino acids. Trimming took 5 bases from V and 2 from J, leaving 18 bases between them. The germline V gene has CDR1 MNHNY and CDR2 SVGAGI (reference sequence). This TCR derives from a woman in her thirties or forties in good health. Sequencing used central memory CD4+ T cells from blood. The chain employs TRBV6-6 and TRBJ1-2; the D is unclear. The DNA for the CDR3 is TGTGCCAGCAGTCGCCAACCCACCTATGAGAACTATGGCTACACCTTC. Translating gives CASSRQPTYENYGYTF.